The next 17 T cell receptor beta chains were all read from a single sample in a study of beta chain features in type 1 diabetes. Whole-study findings and limits: Type 1 diabetes patients had moderately but significantly shorter TCRB CDR3s in all four CD4+ subsets.

No cognate antigen is known for these TCRs. Sequencing targeted expressed TCRB transcripts, as all isolated RNA had been reverse transcribed. Produced via immunoSEQ multiplex PCR; TCRdb's table is partial and in-frame only. The sample has hundreds of thousands of clones; about 15% are singletons. Sequences were obtained from naive CD4+ T cells from blood. The source is a man between 18 and 35 years old with type 1 diabetes.

The V and J genes are TRBV9 and TRBJ1-2; tentative D call: TRBD1 (5 bases). Trimming removed 3 bases from V and 0 bases from J, with 9 bases in between. Germline loops: CDR1 SGDLS, CDR2 YYNGEE. The CDR3 runs 14 residues. CDR3 nucleotide sequence: TGTGCCAGCAGCGGACAGATCTCTAACTATGGCTACACCTTC. It is translated as CASSGQISNYGYTF.

This chain links TRBV7-9 with TRBJ2-5; D is unclear. Germline-derived CDR1 and CDR2 are SEHNR and FQNEAQ (reference sequence). The CDR3 is 14 residues long. V was pared by 3 bases and J by 2 bases, with 10 bases between. CDR3 residues: CASSFTQQQETQYF. CDR3 nucleotide sequence: TGTGCCAGCAGCTTCACTCAACAGCAAGAGACCCAGTACTTC. The full variable domain, in which reference TRBV7-9 and TRBJ2-5 provide the parts outside the CDR3, is DTGVSQNPRHKITKRGQNVTFRCDPISEHNRLYWYRQTLGQGPEFLTYFQNEAQLEKSRLLSDRFSAERPKGSFSTLEIQRTEQGDSAMYLCASSFTQQQETQYFGPGTRLLVL.

The chain joins TRBV23-1 to TRBJ2-7, with 7 bases that match TRBD1. TRBV23-1 is an ORF for which the function is uncertain. The CDR3 extends over 13 amino acids. V shed 8 bases and J 5 bases; nucleotides not matched to a gene: 9. Here the CDR3 DNA reads TGCGCCAGCGCCCAGACAGGGTTCAACGAGCAGTACTTC. It is translated as CASAQTGFNEQYF.

There are a few counts of this clone. The same CDR3 also results from other DNA sequences found in this sample. The rearrangement joins TRBV29-1 to TRBJ2-3; D perhaps matches TRBD1 (5 bases). There are 14 residues in the CDR3. In germline, CDR1 is SQVTM, CDR2 ANQGSEA. Between the trimmed V and J ends, which lost 4 bases and 0 bases, there was a span of 11 bases. CDR3 nucleotide sequence: TGCAGCGTTGGAAGGGGTTCTAGCACAGATACGCAGTATTTT. This sequence encodes CSVGRGSSTDTQYF.

This chain links TRBV18 with TRBJ2-7, with 9 bases that match TRBD1. Looked up from germline, CDR1 is KGHSH and CDR2 is LQKENI. CDR3 length: 15 amino acids. J lost 2 bases, V lost 3 bases, and 5 bases had no gene match. The CDR3 nucleotides read TGTGCCAGCTCACCGTGGACAGGGGCCACCTACGAGCAGTACTTC. Residues: CASSPWTGATYEQYF.

This clone was counted only a few times. The chain carries TRBV9 and TRBJ2-7, with no clear D. The CDR3 contains 13 residues. Germline V gene data show CDR1 as SGDLS and CDR2 as YYNGEE. Trimming took 3 bases from V and 0 from J, leaving 7 bases between them. CDR3 DNA sequence: TGTGCCAGCAGCGCAGCGAACTCCTACGAGCAGTACTTC. Protein: CASSAANSYEQYF.

The CDR3 nucleotides are TGTGCCAGTAGGGAGACAGGGGATGCCTACAATGAGCAGTTCTTC. It encodes CASRETGDAYNEQFF. The chain couples TRBV19 to TRBJ2-1; TRBD1 aligns across 8 bases. This CDR3 region has 15 residues. Germline V gene data show CDR1 as LNHDA and CDR2 as SQIVND (reference sequence). With V trimmed by 6 bases and J by 2 bases, 6 bases remained unmatched.

There are a few counts of this clone. V usage is TRBV27 and J usage is TRBJ1-6; D unclear. The CDR3 has 13 residues. CDR1 and CDR2 (germline): MNHEY, SMNVEV (reference sequence). V was shortened by 7 bases and J by 8 bases, with 12 bases between the two germline ends. CDR3 in amino acids: CASTRTGYSPLHF. The CDR3, as DNA: TGTGCCAGCACCCGGACGGGGTATTCACCCCTCCACTTT.

This clone showed up just a few times. The chain uses TRBV7-2 and TRBJ2-6, with D possibly matching TRBD1 (5 bases). Germline CDR1 SGHTA, CDR2 FQGNSA. Trimming removed 6 bases at V and 8 bases at J, with 11 bases between. The CDR3 extends over 13 amino acids. This chain's CDR3 is CASRGASSNVLTF. DNA of the CDR3: TGTGCCAGCAGAGGGGCCTCTTCCAACGTCCTGACTTTC. The entire variable domain, with the rest obtained from reference TRBV7-2 and TRBJ2-6, is as follows: GAGVSQSPSNKVTEKGKDVELRCDPISGHTALYWYRQSLGQGLEFLIYFQGNSAPDKSGLPSDRFSAERTGGSVSTLTIQRTQQEDSAVYLCASRGASSNVLTFGAGSRLTVL.

In this sample, this clone turned up a few times. This rearrangement joins TRBV23-1 to TRBJ1-3, with a tentative D call TRBD1 (5 bases). TRBV23-1 is placed among ORFs of uncertain function. The V gene lost 2 bases and the J gene lost 3 bases, with 20 bases spanning the gap. CDR3 length: 18 amino acids. CDR3 amino acids: CASSQPQDQGGVGNTIYF. The CDR3 DNA sequence: TGCGCCAGCAGTCAACCCCAGGATCAGGGAGGTGTTGGAAACACCATATATTTT.

The chain joins TRBV28 to TRBJ2-7, with 9 nucleotides matching TRBD2. The trim removed 8 bases at V and 3 bases at J, leaving 11 bases unmatched. Germline V gives CDR1 MDHEN, CDR2 SYDVKM. CDR3 length: 15 residues. Here the CDR3 reads CASSFATSGSYEQYF. CDR3 nucleotides: TGTGCCAGCTCCTTCGCGACTAGCGGCAGCTACGAGCAGTACTTC.

The sample holds a few counts of this clone. The chain is built from TRBV30 and TRBJ2-3; possible D gene TRBD2, 5 bases. Trimming removed 0 bases at V and 2 bases at J, with 12 bases between. Per germline, CDR1 GTSNPN and CDR2 SVGIG (reference sequence). The CDR3 runs to 15 residues. Written as DNA, the CDR3 is TGTGCCTGGAGTGTCTCGAGCGGATTCACAGATACGCAGTATTTT. As protein: CAWSVSSGFTDTQYF. Looking up the rest from reference TRBV30 and TRBJ2-3 gives the full variable domain: SQTIHQWPATLVQPVGSPLSLECTVEGTSNPNLYWYRQAAGRGLQLLFYSVGIGQISSEVPQNLSASRPQDRQFILSSKKLLLSDSGFYLCAWSVSSGFTDTQYFGPGTRLTVL.

CDR3 nucleotides: TGTGCCAGCAGACCGACGACAGGGACCGGGGAGCTGTTTTTT. It codes for CASRPTTGTGELFF. The V gene is TRBV7-7, the J gene TRBJ2-2; 7 bases agree with TRBD1. The CDR3 covers 14 residues. Trimming removed 6 bases from V and 5 bases from J; junction bases left unmatched: 6. Germline V gene data show CDR1 as SSHAT and CDR2 as FNYEAQ (reference sequence).

CDR3 sequence (DNA): TGTGCCAGCTCACCGCTCGGGACAGCGAACACTGAAGCTTTCTTT. It codes for CASSPLGTANTEAFF. J is TRBJ1-1 and V is TRBV18; the match to TRBD1 covers 7 bases. This CDR3 contains 15 residues. CDR1 is KGHSH, CDR2 LQKENI, per germline. Trimming removed 3 bases from V and 1 base from J; junction bases left unmatched: 5.

The rearrangement links TRBV28 to TRBJ2-2; 7 bases match TRBD1. The V gene end was trimmed by 6 bases and the J gene end by 5 bases; junction bases not matched to a gene: 12. The CDR3 covers 16 residues. CDR1 and CDR2 (germline): MDHEN, SYDVKM. CDR3 sequence: CASRPQTGLVTGELFF. In nucleotides, the CDR3 is TGTGCCAGCAGACCTCAGACAGGGTTGGTTACCGGGGAGCTGTTTTTT.

The sample holds a few counts of this clone. The chain is built from TRBV4-3 and TRBJ2-5; 12 bases are a match to TRBD2. The CDR3 is 16 amino acids. In germline, CDR1 is LGHNA, CDR2 YSLEER. The ends lost 2 bases at V and 5 bases at J; junction bases unmatched: 6. The CDR3 loop reads CASSQQAGTSGETQYF. In nucleotides, the CDR3 is TGCGCCAGCAGCCAACAGGCCGGGACTAGCGGGGAGACCCAGTACTTC.

This chain connects TRBV30 to TRBJ1-5, with TRBD1 identical over 9 bases. CDR1 and CDR2 (germline): GTSNPN, SVGIG (reference sequence). Trimming took 0 bases from V and 6 from J; bases not matched to a gene: 6. There are 15 residues in the CDR3. The chain's CDR3 is CAWSVPTGGSQPQHF. The CDR3 region has the DNA TGTGCCTGGAGTGTACCGACAGGGGGAAGTCAGCCCCAGCATTTT.